Given below is one T cell receptor beta chain in context. V was cut by 5 bases and J by 2 bases, with 14 bases left in between. The CDR3 is 15 residues long. Germline V CDR1 and CDR2: SEHNR, FQNEAQ (reference sequence). The table came from immunoSEQ multiplex PCR; TCRdb's copy has only in-frame clones and leaves some out. The sample has about 90,000 clones, roughly 89% seen once. The data are from a study of blood T cell repertoires in COVID-19. The wider study: From the United States, Italy and Spain came samples of acute and convalescent COVID-19.

The sequenced sample consisted of peripheral blood. The sequence came from a woman between 65 and 79 years old with acute or convalescent COVID-19. This chain uses TRBV7-9 with TRBJ2-3; D uncertain. DNA for the CDR3: TGTGCCAGCAGCATTCTATCGACTTTCACAGATACGCAGTATTTT. Amino acids: CASSILSTFTDTQYF.